This TCR beta chain was profiled in a study of T-cell reconstitution after alpha-beta-depleted transplantation in children. Whole-study results and caveats: T-cell numbers and diversity one year post-transplant derived largely from freshly generated T cells. Several hundred expanded graft clones reportedly were the source of alpha-beta T cells about two months after transplant.

A word on this clonotype: Its target is unknown.

The TCRbeta library incorporated unique molecular identifiers. A single record per CDR3 protein comes from TCRdb applying MiXCR to the PCR reads. The data contain more than 500,000 distinct CDR3 sequences, roughly an eighth of them singletons. The origin of this receptor is a female patient aged 2-9 years who had a stem cell transplant for aplastic anemia, so the T cells may come from the graft donor. Specimen: PBMCs, mostly from graft donor cells, collected 180 days after TCRalphabeta/CD19-depleted stem cell transplant.

The CDR3 DNA reads TGTGCCAGCAGCTTTTTTTTGCTTACTAGCACAGATACGCAGTATTTT. Protein: CASSFFLLTSTDTQYF. The chain recombines TRBV7-2 with TRBJ2-3; D remains ambiguous. Trimming cost V 3 bases and J 0 bases, with 13 bases left between them. Per the germline V gene, CDR1 is SGHTA and CDR2 is FQGNSA. CDR3 length: 16 amino acids. The full variable domain, completed using reference TRBV7-2 and TRBJ2-3, is GAGVSQSPSNKVTEKGKDVELRCDPISGHTALYWYRQSLGQGLEFLIYFQGNSAPDKSGLPSDRFSAERTGGSVSTLTIQRTQQEDSAVYLCASSFFLLTSTDTQYFGPGTRLTVL.